These 9 T cell receptor beta chains came from one sample sequenced in a study of T-cell reconstitution after alpha-beta-depleted transplantation in children. The TCRbeta library incorporated unique molecular identifiers. TCRdb passed the PCR reads through MiXCR, listing each CDR3 protein once. This repertoire shows over 550,000 distinct CDR3 sequences, under 12% found once; its top ten account for about 4%. Specimen: PBMCs from the stem cell graft donor, collected from the stem cell graft. The receptors were gathered from a human donor who donated a stem cell graft to a child with acute myeloid leukemia.

The chain has TRBV5-1 and TRBJ2-1; TRBD2 matches 7 bases. Germline CDR1 and CDR2: SGHRS and YFSETQ. This CDR3 comprises 15 residues. Trimming at V came to 3 bases and at J to 4 bases, leaving 7 bases not matched to a gene. The CDR3 protein is CASSSSGTTYNEQFF. For the CDR3, the DNA is TGCGCCAGCAGCTCTTCCGGGACTACTTACAATGAGCAGTTCTTC. Based on the CDR3 plus reference TRBV5-1 and TRBJ2-1, the full variable domain is KAGVTQTPRYLIKTRGQQVTLSCSPISGHRSVSWYQQTPGQGLQFLFEYFSETQRNKGNFPGRFSGRQFSNSRSEMNVSTLELGDSALYLCASSSSGTTYNEQFFGPGTRLTVL.

This clonotype has at least ten counts. This chain uses TRBV15 with TRBJ2-2, with 8 bases matching TRBD2. The CDR3 extends over 15 amino acids. Germline-derived CDR1 and CDR2 are LNHNV and YYDKDF (reference sequence). The trim removed 8 bases at V and 5 bases at J, leaving 10 bases unmatched. Here the CDR3 reads CATRSGERGTGELFF. The CDR3, as DNA: TGTGCCACCCGTTCGGGCGAGCGGGGGACCGGGGAGCTGTTTTTT.

This chain uses TRBV10-3 with TRBJ1-3; D uncertain. V was cut by 6 bases and J by 9 bases, with 18 bases left in between. There are 14 residues in the CDR3. The germline CDR1 and CDR2 sequences are ENHRY and SYGVKD. As DNA, the CDR3 is TGTGCCATCAGAACGGGCTCGAACTCGGCCACCATATATTTT. Translated, it gives CAIRTGSNSATIYF.

This clonotype was picked up many times. The V and J genes are TRBV7-6 and TRBJ2-1; tentatively, D is TRBD2 (5 bases). Trimming stripped 4 bases from V and 5 bases from J, with 15 bases between. The CDR3 is made up of 15 amino acids. The germline V gene encodes CDR1 SGHVS and CDR2 FNYEAQ. The CDR3 bases are TGTGCCAGCAGCTCTCCCCGGACTCGGAACAATGAGCAGTTCTTC. Translated, it gives CASSSPRTRNNEQFF.

The gene calls are TRBV12-3 or TRBV12-4 and TRBJ2-2; D gene unclear. V was shortened by 0 bases and J by 8 bases, with 7 bases between the two germline ends. CDR3 length equals 13 residues. The CDR3 region is CASSLAPRGELFF. The DNA for the CDR3 is TGTGCCAGCAGTTTAGCGCCGAGGGGGGAGCTGTTTTTT.

This clonotype has a handful of counts. The rearrangement uses TRBV29-1 and TRBJ2-1; D unresolved. Looked up from germline, CDR1 is SQVTM and CDR2 is ANQGSEA. The CDR3 covers 12 residues. Trimming stripped 3 bases from V and 8 bases from J, with 11 bases between. The DNA for the CDR3 is TGCAGCGTTGATTTGGCGCCGGATGAGCAGTTCTTC. It codes for CSVDLAPDEQFF.

This clonotype was recorded many times. The CDR3 DNA follows: TGTGCCATCAGTGAGTCGAAGTCCCGCACAGATACGCAGTATTTT. Amino acid sequence: CAISESKSRTDTQYF. The rearrangement uses TRBV10-3 and TRBJ2-3; D is unresolved. The CDR3 contains 15 residues. Trimming stripped 0 bases from V and 1 base from J, with 8 bases between. Per the germline V gene, CDR1 is ENHRY and CDR2 is SYGVKD.

There are a few counts of this clonotype. The V call is TRBV29-1, the J call TRBJ2-1; 11 bases fit TRBD2. The CDR3 covers 14 residues. V was clipped by 7 bases and J by 6 bases; unmatched bases: 8. In germline, CDR1 is SQVTM, CDR2 ANQGSEA. The CDR3 region is CSAHPSGRSNEQFF. The CDR3 DNA reads TGCAGCGCCCATCCTAGCGGGAGGTCCAATGAGCAGTTCTTC.

Regarding this clonotype: A much larger clonotype is one base distant, so this may be a read error. The chain is built from TRBV29-1 and TRBJ2-3, with D possibly matching TRBD1 (5 bases). Germline assignment: CDR1 SQVTM and CDR2 ANQGSEA. V lost 6 bases to trimming and J lost 10 bases, with 17 bases between them. There are 12 residues in the CDR3. As DNA, the CDR3 is TGCAGCGTCCGACAGCCTGGGTTATCGCAGTATTTT. Protein sequence: CSVRQPGLSQYF.